This T cell receptor beta chain was retrieved from a study of cytomegalovirus exposure and HLA in healthy donors. Findings of the study overall: Excluded were some V segments that proved indistinguishable, including TRBV6-2 and TRBV6-3. As a later analysis showed, a missense DCLRE1C variant was linked to trimming of TCR beta V- and J-genes. Investigators reported 150 to 200 TCR beta chains as tied to cytomegalovirus.

Germline V gene data show CDR1 as SGHTS and CDR2 as YDEGEE. This CDR3 comprises 15 residues. V trimming: 4 bases; J trimming: 8 bases; junction bases outside the gene matches: 9. As for this clone: The antigen is unknown.

PCR used 60 Vbeta primers and 13 Jbeta primers. The repertoire was sequenced with immunoSEQ multiplex PCR; TCRdb's copy has only in-frame clones and lacks some. This table holds some 120,000 clones, about 74% found once. At collection, donors were nominally healthy, but unrecorded immune exposures were probable. This sequence was found in a woman in her forties or fifties in good health and CMV-seropositive. Sample: PBMCs. The genes are TRBV5-8 and TRBJ2-1; 10 nucleotides align to TRBD1. The CDR3 here is CASSAGTGVADEQFF. The DNA for the CDR3 is TGTGCCAGCAGCGCCGGGACAGGGGTAGCGGATGAGCAGTTCTTC. The full variable domain, its missing parts supplied by reference TRBV5-8 and TRBJ2-1, is EAGVTQSPTHLIKTRGQQATLRCSPISGHTSVYWYQQALGLGLQFLLWYDEGEERNRGNFPPRFSGRQFPNYSSELNVNALELEDSALYLCASSAGTGVADEQFFGPGTRLTVL.